Listed below are T cell receptor beta chains from one sample, sequenced in a study of CD8 T cells in Susac syndrome. MiXCR, applied by TCRdb to the immunoSEQ multiplex PCR reads, yields one record per CDR3 protein. This table has approximately 160,000 distinct CDR3 sequences, 93% appearing once. Sequencing was carried out using CD4+ T cells from PBMCs. These receptors all stem from a human donor with multiple sclerosis. Each CDR3 is given with its conserved first and last residue. A D gene is named only where the DNA matches it firmly. For some rows the clone size is stated as once, few or many, or as a class when expanded; others skip it.

TRBV4-1	NA	NA	TRBJ2-3	CASSQESSDTQYF	TGCGCCAGCAGCCAAGAGAGCTCAGATACGCAGTATTTT
TRBV7-9	TRBD2	NA	TRBJ2-5	CASRRGGQETQYF	TGTGCCAGCAGACGGGGGGGGCAAGAGACCCAGTACTTC
TRBV6-5	NA	once	TRBJ1-1	CASSYSAGNTEAFF	TGTGCCAGCAGTTACTCAGCCGGGAACACTGAAGCTTTCTTT
TRBV5-1	NA	NA	TRBJ1-1	CASSPPEVNTEAFF	TGCGCCAGCAGCCCGCCCGAAGTGAACACTGAAGCTTTCTTT
TRBV7-2	TRBD1	once	TRBJ1-1	CASSLAQGGFRAFF	TGTGCCAGCAGCTTAGCGCAGGGGGGATTTCGGGCTTTCTTT
TRBV16	NA	NA	TRBJ2-5	CASSQASPPPETQYF	TGTGCCAGCAGCCAAGCGAGCCCCCCACCGGAGACCCAGTACTTC
TRBV30	TRBD1	NA	TRBJ1-1	CAWSTGGSREAFF	TGTGCCTGGAGCACAGGGGGTTCTCGCGAAGCTTTCTTT
TRBV7-2	NA	NA	TRBJ2-1	CASSSTTNEQFF	TGTGCCAGCAGCTCCACAACCAATGAGCAGTTCTTC
TRBV30	NA	NA	TRBJ2-1	CAWSPHRDNEQFF	TGTGCCTGGAGCCCTCACAGGGACAATGAGCAGTTCTTC
TRBV20-1	TRBD2	NA	TRBJ2-7	CSATSGTTSVYEQYF	TGCAGTGCTACATCCGGGACTACCTCGGTTTACGAGCAGTACTTC
TRBV28	NA	NA	TRBJ2-7	CASRTPGPRGEQYF	TGTGCCAGCAGGACCCCAGGCCCGCGAGGCGAGCAGTACTTC
TRBV7-9	NA	NA	TRBJ2-7	CASSLADSYEQYF	TGTGCCAGCAGCTTAGCGGACTCCTACGAGCAGTACTTC
TRBV7-2	TRBD2	NA	TRBJ2-7	CASSLQLAGVEQYF	TGTGCCAGCAGCTTACAACTAGCGGGAGTCGAGCAGTACTTC
TRBV27	TRBD1	NA	TRBJ2-7	CASSFRGTGGIYEQYF	TGTGCCAGCAGTTTTAGGGGGACAGGGGGAATCTACGAGCAGTACTTC
TRBV29-1	NA	NA	TRBJ1-1	CSVASGQGTEAFF	TGCAGCGTCGCCTCGGGTCAGGGAACTGAAGCTTTCTTT
TRBV5-1	TRBD1	NA	TRBJ2-3	CASSPSRDRFTDTQYF	TGCGCCAGCAGCCCCTCCCGGGACAGATTCACAGATACGCAGTATTTT
TRBV15	TRBD2	NA	TRBJ2-3	CATSRVRGGPDTQYF	TGTGCCACCAGCAGAGTACGGGGGGGCCCGGATACGCAGTATTTT
TRBV30	NA	NA	TRBJ2-6	CAWIRNSGANVLTF	TGTGCCTGGATTCGGAACTCTGGGGCCAACGTCCTGACTTTC
TRBV3-1	NA	NA	TRBJ2-3	CASSQVDTQYF	TGTGCCAGCAGCCAAGTTGACACGCAGTATTTT
TRBV4-2	NA	NA	TRBJ1-5	CASSQDGGRFNQPQHF	TGTGCCAGCAGCCAAGATGGAGGCAGGTTCAATCAGCCCCAGCATTTT
TRBV7-8	TRBD1	NA	TRBJ1-5	CASSRGRTGDQPQHF	TGTGCCAGCAGCAGGGGCCGGACAGGGGATCAGCCCCAGCATTTT
TRBV2	TRBD2	NA	TRBJ2-1	CASRASGSSNEQFF	TGTGCCAGCAGGGCTAGCGGGAGTTCCAATGAGCAGTTCTTC
TRBV24-1	NA	NA	TRBJ2-5	CATSDPRTIGGETQYF	TGTGCCACCAGTGATCCCCGGACGATAGGAGGAGAGACCCAGTACTTC
TRBV9	TRBD2	once	TRBJ2-2	CASSTLTSANTGELFF	TGTGCCAGCAGCACCCTGACTAGCGCGAACACCGGGGAGCTGTTTTTT
TRBV6-5	TRBD2	few	TRBJ2-7	CASSYSVAGGAYEQYF	TGTGCCAGCAGTTACTCCGTAGCGGGGGGTGCCTACGAGCAGTACTTC